A selection of T cell receptor beta chains follows, all from one sample in a study of T cells in Graves' hyperthyroidism and ophthalmopathy. Via MiXCR, TCRdb re-called the multiplex PCR reads, giving one row per CDR3 protein. This repertoire shows about 710,000 distinct CDR3 sequences, around 17% found once; its top ten account for 8.4%. Sequenced input: blood. The source of these receptors is a young man with Graves' hyperthyroidism. CDR3s include the opening cysteine and the closing phenylalanine or tryptophan. D genes are given only for firm matches. Expanded clones are given a class, and other clones once, few, many or no size at all.

CDR3nt,CDR3aa,d_gene,v_gene,abundance,j_gene
TGCAGTGCTAGAGATTACAGAGCCAAAAACATTCAGTACTTC,CSARDYRAKNIQYF,NA,TRBV20-1,few,TRBJ2-4
TGTGCCAGCTCACCGGAGGCAGGAGATGAGCAGTTCTTC,CASSPEAGDEQFF,NA,TRBV18,many,TRBJ2-1
TGCGCCAGCAGCCAAGAGGAAGGGTTGTACGAGCAGTACTTC,CASSQEEGLYEQYF,NA,TRBV4-1,few,TRBJ2-7
TGTGCCAGCAGGACAAACAGGGACACTGAAGCTTTCTTT,CASRTNRDTEAFF,NA,TRBV6-1,many,TRBJ1-1
TGTGCCAGCAGCGCGACCCCTATTCAGGGGGACGAGCAGTACTTC,CASSATPIQGDEQYF,TRBD1,TRBV9,many,TRBJ2-7
TGTGCCAGCAGCCGGACTAGCGCTAGCTCCTACGAGCAGTACTTC,CASSRTSASSYEQYF,TRBD2,TRBV7-9,many,TRBJ2-7
TGTGCTAGTGGTGGCGAAGAAGGGGGGAATGAGCAGTTCTTC,CASGGEEGGNEQFF,NA,TRBV12-5,few,TRBJ2-1
TGTGCCAGCATAGGGGCTGGGGCCAACGTCCTGACTTTC,CASIGAGANVLTF,NA,TRBV11-3,NA,TRBJ2-6
TGTGCCAGCAGTTTGGACAGGGGGCTAGGCTACACCTTC,CASSLDRGLGYTF,TRBD1,TRBV28,many,TRBJ1-2
TGTGCCAGCAGCTCGGGACTACATGACTACGAGCAGTACTTC,CASSSGLHDYEQYF,TRBD2,TRBV13,many,TRBJ2-7
TGTGCCAGCAGGGGAGATGGGGTTAGCAATCAGCCCCAGCATTTT,CASRGDGVSNQPQHF,NA,TRBV6-2/TRBV6-3,NA,TRBJ1-5
TGCGCCAGCAGCCCCCTCCTCAGCTCCTACAATGAGCAGTTCTTC,CASSPLLSSYNEQFF,NA,TRBV4-3,NA,TRBJ2-1
TGTGCCAGCAGCCCAGAATTTCTAAACACTGAAGCTTTCTTT,CASSPEFLNTEAFF,NA,TRBV7-9,NA,TRBJ1-1
TGCAGTGCTGAAACCGGGACAGGGGTGCCAGATACGCAGTATTTT,CSAETGTGVPDTQYF,TRBD1,TRBV20-1,many,TRBJ2-3
TGTGCCAGCCGTGAACAGGGAAAGGTGGGCACTGAAGCTTTCTTT,CASREQGKVGTEAFF,NA,TRBV25-1,NA,TRBJ1-1
TGTGCCAGCAGGGCTTTCTCTGGAAACACCATATATTTT,CASRAFSGNTIYF,NA,TRBV12-3/TRBV12-4,once,TRBJ1-3
TGTGCCAGCAGCTCCCCGGGACGCCTCACAGATACGCAGTATTTT,CASSSPGRLTDTQYF,NA,TRBV7-8,many,TRBJ2-3
TGTGCCAGCAGTGATCCTCATCGGGCCTCTGGAAACACCATATATTTT,CASSDPHRASGNTIYF,NA,TRBV6-1,NA,TRBJ1-3
TGTGCCAGCAGTCGGGACAGGACGACCCAGTACTTC,CASSRDRTTQYF,TRBD1,TRBV6-1,NA,TRBJ2-5
TGCAGCGTTGAAGACGGTAGCGGTTACGAGCAGTACTTC,CSVEDGSGYEQYF,NA,TRBV29-1,few,TRBJ2-7
TGTGCCAGCAGTTTAGCGCCAGGGGGGCGGGACACTGAAGCTTTCTTT,CASSLAPGGRDTEAFF,TRBD1,TRBV12-3/TRBV12-4,few,TRBJ1-1
TGTGCCTGGAGAGAACTCGAGGACATCGACGAGCAGTACTTC,CAWRELEDIDEQYF,NA,TRBV30,many,TRBJ2-7
TGTGCCAGCAGCTTAGGTGGGGGCACCGTACTCCCATCCGAGCAGTTCTTC,CASSLGGGTVLPSEQFF,NA,TRBV11-2,many,TRBJ2-1
TGTGCCACCAGCAGTGACAGGGAAGCAGCGAAGGGCTACACCTTC,CATSSDREAAKGYTF,TRBD1,TRBV15,many,TRBJ1-2
TGTGCCAGCATTAGCGGGGACAGCAACACTGAAGCTTTCTTT,CASISGDSNTEAFF,TRBD1,TRBV28,many,TRBJ1-1
TGTGCCAGCAGCTTAGGCGGCAGGGGGCTTTCCGGGGAGCTGTTTTTT,CASSLGGRGLSGELFF,TRBD1,TRBV7-9,NA,TRBJ2-2
TGTGCCAGCAGTTACAGGATAAACACTGAAGCTTTCTTT,CASSYRINTEAFF,NA,TRBV28,NA,TRBJ1-1
TGCAGTGCTAGAAAACTCCCCGGACACCGCGATTGGAATGAGCAGTTCTTC,CSARKLPGHRDWNEQFF,NA,TRBV20-1,many,TRBJ2-1
TGTGCCAGCAGTTCCGGGACAGGGAGGTACCATGAGCAGTTCTTC,CASSSGTGRYHEQFF,TRBD1,TRBV28,few,TRBJ2-1
TGTGCCAGCAGTTACGCGCCTGGGACAGGAATGTACCAAGAGACCCAGTACTTC,CASSYAPGTGMYQETQYF,TRBD1,TRBV6-5,once,TRBJ2-5
TGTGCCAGCAGTTTATTGCCCCGCGGGGAAGGGTCCAAAAACATTCAGTACTTC,CASSLLPRGEGSKNIQYF,NA,TRBV28,many,TRBJ2-4
TGTGCCAGCAGCTACCGACTAGCGGGAGCCGGGGAGCTGTTTTTT,CASSYRLAGAGELFF,TRBD2,TRBV7-2,many,TRBJ2-2
TGTGCCAGCAGATTTTACAGGGCCGGTGAGCAGTTCTTC,CASRFYRAGEQFF,NA,TRBV13,many,TRBJ2-1
TGTGCCAGCAGTGCCGGCAGCGGGAGGTCCTACGAGCAGTACTTC,CASSAGSGRSYEQYF,TRBD2,TRBV2,few,TRBJ2-7
TGCAGTGCCCCTGGGGGGCCATCCGCCTACGAGCAGTACTTC,CSAPGGPSAYEQYF,NA,TRBV20-1,NA,TRBJ2-7
TGCAGTGCTAGGAGCGGCGGGACCGAGCAGTTCTTC,CSARSGGTEQFF,NA,TRBV20-1,NA,TRBJ2-1
TGTGCCAGCAGCTTGGGGCGGACGGCTAACTATGGCTACACCTTC,CASSLGRTANYGYTF,NA,TRBV5-4,few,TRBJ1-2
TGTGCCAGCCGCCCTATAGACGGGACTAGCGGGAGGGCCCTAGGCGGGGAGCTGTTTTTT,CASRPIDGTSGRALGGELFF,TRBD2,TRBV28,NA,TRBJ2-2
TGCAGCGTTGTTAGGCAGGGAATGAACACTGAAGCTTTCTTT,CSVVRQGMNTEAFF,NA,TRBV29-1,many,TRBJ1-1
TGCAGCGTTTGCCTAGCGGGGTCCTACGAGCAGTACTTC,CSVCLAGSYEQYF,TRBD2,TRBV29-1,few,TRBJ2-7
TGCGCCAGCAGTGAATCTCAAGGGAGGGCCTACACAGATACGCAGTATTTT,CASSESQGRAYTDTQYF,TRBD2,TRBV10-1,NA,TRBJ2-3
TGTGCCAGCAGTTTCCGACTAGCGGGAGAGGGTGAGCAGTTCTTC,CASSFRLAGEGEQFF,TRBD2,TRBV12-3/TRBV12-4,NA,TRBJ2-1
TGCGCCAGCAGCTTGGCTTCCAGGGGCCTAACTAATGAAAAACTGTTTTTT,CASSLASRGLTNEKLFF,NA,TRBV5-1,NA,TRBJ1-4
TGTGCCACCAGCAGAGATAACTATGGCTACACCTTC,CATSRDNYGYTF,NA,TRBV15,many,TRBJ1-2
TGCAGTGCTAGACTGGACAGGGGGGGCACTGAAGCTTTCTTT,CSARLDRGGTEAFF,TRBD1,TRBV20-1,few,TRBJ1-1